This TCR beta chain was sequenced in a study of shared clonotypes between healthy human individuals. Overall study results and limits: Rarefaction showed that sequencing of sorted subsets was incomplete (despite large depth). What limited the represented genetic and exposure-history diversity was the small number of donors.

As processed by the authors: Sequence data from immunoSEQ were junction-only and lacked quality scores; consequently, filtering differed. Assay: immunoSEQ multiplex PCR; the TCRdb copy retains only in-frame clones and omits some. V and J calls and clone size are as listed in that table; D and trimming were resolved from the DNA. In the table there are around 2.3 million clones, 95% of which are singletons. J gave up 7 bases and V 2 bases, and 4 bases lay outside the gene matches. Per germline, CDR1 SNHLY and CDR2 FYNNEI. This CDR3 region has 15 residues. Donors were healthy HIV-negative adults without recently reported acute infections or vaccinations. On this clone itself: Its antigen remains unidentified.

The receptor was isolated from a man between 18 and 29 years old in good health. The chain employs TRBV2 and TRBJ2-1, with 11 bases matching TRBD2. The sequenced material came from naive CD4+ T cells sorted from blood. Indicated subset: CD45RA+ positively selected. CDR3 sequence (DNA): TGTGCCAGCAGTGAATCCTTAGCGGGGGGGAATGAGCAGTTCTTC. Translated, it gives CASSESLAGGNEQFF. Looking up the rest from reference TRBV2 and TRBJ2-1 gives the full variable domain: EPEVTQTPSHQVTQMGQEVILRCVPISNHLYFYWYRQILGQKVEFLVSFYNNEISEKSEIFDDQFSVERPDGSNFTLKIRSTKLEDSAMYFCASSESLAGGNEQFFGPGTRLTVL.